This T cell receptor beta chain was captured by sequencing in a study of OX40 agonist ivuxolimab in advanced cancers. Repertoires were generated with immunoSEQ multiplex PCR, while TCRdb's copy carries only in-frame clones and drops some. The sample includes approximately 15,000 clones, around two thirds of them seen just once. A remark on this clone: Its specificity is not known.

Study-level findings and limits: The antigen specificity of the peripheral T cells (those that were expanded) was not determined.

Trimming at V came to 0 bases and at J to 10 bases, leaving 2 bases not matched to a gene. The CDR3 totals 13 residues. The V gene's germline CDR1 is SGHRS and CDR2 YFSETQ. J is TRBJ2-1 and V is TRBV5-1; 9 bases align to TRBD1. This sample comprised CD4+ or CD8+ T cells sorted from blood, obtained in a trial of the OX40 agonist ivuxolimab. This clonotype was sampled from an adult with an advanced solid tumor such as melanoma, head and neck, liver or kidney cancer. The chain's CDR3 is CASSLGQGGEQFF. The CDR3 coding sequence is TGCGCCAGCAGCTTGGGACAGGGGGGCGAGCAGTTCTTC. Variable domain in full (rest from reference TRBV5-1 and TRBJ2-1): KAGVTQTPRYLIKTRGQQVTLSCSPISGHRSVSWYQQTPGQGLQFLFEYFSETQRNKGNFPGRFSGRQFSNSRSEMNVSTLELGDSALYLCASSLGQGGEQFFGPGTRLTVL.